This is a list of T cell receptor beta chains from one sample in a study of long-term antiretroviral therapy in people with HIV. Data came from immunoSEQ multiplex PCR; TCRdb stores just in-frame clones and leaves some out. The table includes tens of thousands of clones, 82% detected once. The source was unsorted PBMCs, collected 0.3 years after starting antiretroviral therapy. These receptors all come from a young man with HIV. CDR3s include the opening cysteine and the closing phenylalanine or tryptophan. Expanded clones are given a class, and other clones once, few, many or no size at all.

J gene | clone size | V gene | CDR3 protein
TRBJ2-3 | once | TRBV5-4 | CASRMGGRDTQYF
TRBJ2-3 | . | TRBV9 | CASSTGVDTQYF
TRBJ1-1 | once | TRBV5-6 | CASSWVNRGRTEAFF
TRBJ2-2 | . | TRBV30 | CAWSVAGELFF
TRBJ1-2 | . | TRBV21-1 | CASSHVRGADGYTF
TRBJ2-3 | . | TRBV6-5 | CASSYRGVDTQYF
TRBJ2-1 | once | TRBV27 | CASSLRAGDNEQFF
TRBJ2-3 | . | TRBV6-6 | CASSYWATGDRTQYF
TRBJ1-4 | . | TRBV5-1 | CASSLRAERGDSNEKLFF
TRBJ2-3 | . | TRBV7-8 | CASSSLTSSTDTQYF
TRBJ1-4 | . | TRBV7-6 | CASSWGTGRNEKLFF
TRBJ2-7 | few | TRBV6-5 | CASRRDSLYEQYF
TRBJ2-7 | . | TRBV5-4 | CASSVKTSGDYEQYF
TRBJ2-1 | . | TRBV6-1 | CASADGQRLYNEQFF
TRBJ2-7 | few | TRBV11-2 | CASSLLAGVIYEQYF
TRBJ2-3 | . | TRBV5-1 | CSQGFGTDTQYF
TRBJ2-3 | few | TRBV2 | CASRRAVDTQYF
TRBJ2-5 | . | TRBV2 | CASSAVAGQYF
TRBJ2-7 | . | TRBV4-1 | CASSQAPGRGYEQYF
TRBJ1-4 | once | TRBV9 | CASSQGGGKDEKLFF
TRBJ1-4 | once | TRBV6-1 | CASSGGDGTGQEKLFF
TRBJ2-1 | . | TRBV11-3 | CASSLGVGNEQFF
TRBJ2-7 | . | TRBV29-1 | CRLMPGRETYEQYF
TRBJ1-6 | . | TRBV30 | CAWSRNRENSPLHF
TRBJ2-1 | few | TRBV4-1 | CASSQEGGLASHEQFF
TRBJ1-5 | few | TRBV2 | CASSGDNGQPQHF
TRBJ2-3 | . | TRBV6-4 | CASSETSGRLDTQYF
TRBJ1-3 | . | TRBV6-6 | CASSPGQATSGNTIYF
TRBJ2-2 | . | TRBV15 | CATSRDLASGRTGELFF
TRBJ2-2 | . | TRBV29-1 | CSAQSRPTSGSPPWDTGELFF
TRBJ1-5 | . | TRBV4-2 | CASSQEEGRSNQPQHF
TRBJ2-7 | . | TRBV4-1 | CASSQGAGSEQYF
TRBJ1-2 | . | TRBV11-2 | CASSSRQGRIYGYTF
TRBJ2-5 | . | TRBV7-9 | CASSFYQETQYF
TRBJ1-3 | . | TRBV5-1 | CASSLQGADTIYF
TRBJ1-2 | . | TRBV7-2 | CASSLALVNYGYTF